The subject of this entry is one T cell receptor (beta chain). Its antigen is not known. One end of the junction does not line up with germline, which may come from a read error. The sample originates from a study of CD8+CD57+ T cells in acquired aplastic anemia. Study-wide context: Mean yield of DNA from sorted CD4+ and CD8+ cells was around 3 ug. In CD4+ cells, healthy donors produced an average of approximately 11 million reads.

Genomic DNA, the template, was used for profiling of the TCR beta VDJ and CDR3. TCRdb reprocessed the reads via MiXCR and lists one record per CDR3 protein. The table shows 35,000 to 45,000 distinct CDR3 sequences, with 68% occurring only once. CDR3 size: 13 residues. Looked up from germline, CDR1 is MNHNS and CDR2 is SASEGT. Study-wide points: Patients and controls shared some 30 CD8+ CDR3 sequences, highly expressed in patients. Patients and controls were not found to differ significantly in CD8+ Simpson's diversity.

The source is a human donor in good health, serving as a control. Sequenced sample: sorted CD4+, CD8+, or CD8+CD57+ T cells (not recorded which) from PBMCs. This chain connects TRBV6-1 to TRBJ2-7, with no clear D. CDR3 loop: CASSEASSYEQYF. DNA of the CDR3: TGTGCCAGCAGCGAAGCTAGCTCCTACGAGCAGTACTTC.